The present T cell receptor beta chain was sequenced within a study of cytomegalovirus exposure and HLA in healthy donors. The data were produced by immunoSEQ multiplex PCR, yet TCRdb's version contains in-frame clones alone and is incomplete. The data show about 200,000 clones, with just over 85% seen just once and just under 3% held by the top ten. Trimming removed 1 base at V and 4 bases at J, with 16 bases between. The length of the CDR3 is 16 residues. Germline V CDR1 and CDR2: LNHNV, YYDKDF (reference sequence). The J gene is TRBJ1-2, the V gene TRBV15; TRBD1 is a possible D gene (6 bases). Material: PBMCs. The sequence was obtained from a woman between 18 and 29 years old in good health and CMV-seronegative. CDR3 DNA sequence: TGTGCCACCAGCAGAGCCGCCACAGGGTTAATCTATGGCTACACCTTC. Residues: CATSRAATGLIYGYTF.